This is a list of T cell receptor beta chains from one sample in a study of ipilimumab plus nivolumab after autologous stem cell transplantation. Clones were read by immunoSEQ multiplex PCR, and TCRdb kept only the in-frame ones, dropping some. This table holds approximately 84,000 clones, approximately 86% found once. The sample was PBMCs, taken in a trial of ipilimumab plus nivolumab as post-transplant consolidation. These receptors were obtained from a male donor with diffuse large B-cell lymphoma. Both conserved end residues are part of each CDR3. The D gene is left open where the match is weak. Not all rows give a size; the values are once, few, many and, for expanded clones, a class.

d_call j_call clone_size v_call cdr3_nt cdr3_aa
. TRBJ1-5 . TRBV30 TGTGCCTGGAGTAGGGACCATAGCAATCAGCCCCAGCATTTT CAWSRDHSNQPQHF
. TRBJ1-3 . TRBV6-1 TGTGCCACCGGGAGCGGCATCTCTGGAAACACCATATATTTT CATGSGISGNTIYF
. TRBJ1-1 few TRBV29-1 TGCAGCGTTGAAGGCCTCCGGAGGGACGCTGAAGCTTTCTTT CSVEGLRRDAEAFF
. TRBJ2-1 once TRBV11-2 TGTGCCAGCAGCCCGGGGACCTACAATGAGCAGTTCTTC CASSPGTYNEQFF
TRBD1 TRBJ1-2 . TRBV7-2 TGTGCCAGCAGCTTAGCCGGGACAGGAACTCCTAGGGTAGGCTACACCTTC CASSLAGTGTPRVGYTF
. TRBJ1-1 . TRBV7-9 TGTGCCAGCAGGATAGGGGGGGTTGCTGAAGCTTTCTTT CASRIGGVAEAFF
. TRBJ1-2 . TRBV6-6 TGTGCCAGCAGTTACTGGACAGAAGGAGGCTACACCTTC CASSYWTEGGYTF
TRBD2 TRBJ2-7 . TRBV4-2 TGTGCCAGCAGCCCCAGCGGGGGCAATAGCCTCTACGAGCAGTACTTC CASSPSGGNSLYEQYF
. TRBJ1-4 . TRBV29-1 TGCAGCGTTAAACCCGACGACAGCGCTAATGAAAAACTGTTTTTT CSVKPDDSANEKLFF
. TRBJ1-1 once TRBV19 TGTGCCAGTAGTATTGACTGGGTCAATGCTTTCTTT CASSIDWVNAFF
TRBD2 TRBJ2-5 . TRBV10-1 TGCGCAGCTAGCGGGGCCGCTAGTGGGGAGACCCAGTACTTC CAASGAASGETQYF
. TRBJ2-2 once TRBV19 TGTGCCAGTATGTGGAGGGCGGACACCGGGGAGCTGTTTTTT CASMWRADTGELFF
. TRBJ2-1 . TRBV5-1 TGCGCCAGCAGCCCAAACTCAGGAGATGCTGAGCAGTTCTTC CASSPNSGDAEQFF
. TRBJ2-7 . TRBV14 TGTGCCAGCAGACACGATCTTAACCCCTACGAGCAGTACTTC CASRHDLNPYEQYF
TRBD1 TRBJ2-2 . TRBV5-8 TGTGCCAGCAGCCGAGGACAGGGTCTATACACCGGGGAGCTGTTTTTT CASSRGQGLYTGELFF
TRBD1 TRBJ2-3 . TRBV7-2 TGTGCCAGCACCAGACAGGGGGCCGCAGATACGCAGTATTTT CASTRQGAADTQYF
. TRBJ1-2 . TRBV28 TGTGCCAGCAGTTTTCAGGGGACAAGGCCAGCTAACTATGGCTACACCTTC CASSFQGTRPANYGYTF
. TRBJ1-3 . TRBV5-1 TGCGCCAGCAGCGCGGGTGGCACTGGAAACACCATATATTTT CASSAGGTGNTIYF
TRBD1 TRBJ1-1 few TRBV7-6 TGTGCCAGCAGCCCAGGACAGGGGAGAATGAACACTGAAGCTTTCTTT CASSPGQGRMNTEAFF
. TRBJ2-3 . TRBV11-2 TGTGCCAGCAGCTTAGGGGGACGGGCAGATACGCAGTATTTT CASSLGGRADTQYF
. TRBJ2-3 . TRBV21-1 TGTGCCAGAGAGGGGGACAGGGGGCGGAGGCGGCCAGATACGCAGTATTTT CAREGDRGRRRPDTQYF
. TRBJ1-2 once TRBV5-1 TGCGCCAGCAGCGAAGCAGGGTTCTATGGCTACACCTTC CASSEAGFYGYTF
. TRBJ1-5 few TRBV7-2 TGTGCCAGCAGCTTAGGGTGGCAGGGGAATCAGCCCCAGCATTTT CASSLGWQGNQPQHF
TRBD1 TRBJ1-4 . TRBV5-1 TGCGCCAGCAGCTTGGGGACAGGGGGCCGTGAAAAACTGTTTTTT CASSLGTGGREKLFF
. TRBJ1-2 . TRBV6-6 TGTGCCAGCAGCTCCGTGGGGGGCTATGGCTACACCTTC CASSSVGGYGYTF
. TRBJ2-5 few TRBV5-4 TGTGCCAGCAGCTCTAGCCCGACGGTACAAGAGACCCAGTACTTC CASSSSPTVQETQYF
. TRBJ1-2 few TRBV4-1 TGCGCCAGCAGCCCCCAGGGATTATCTGGCTACACCTTC CASSPQGLSGYTF
TRBD2 TRBJ2-7 . TRBV10-3 TGTGCCATCAGTGAGTCACTAGCGGGGGATTCCTCCTACGAGCAGTACTTC CAISESLAGDSSYEQYF
. TRBJ2-7 . TRBV28 TGTGCCAGCAGCCTCGAAATGGGACAGCAGTACTTC CASSLEMGQQYF
TRBD1 TRBJ2-5 . TRBV5-1 TGCGCCAGCAGTTTAAGTAGACAGGGGGCAGGAGAGACCCAGTACTTC CASSLSRQGAGETQYF
. TRBJ2-5 . TRBV19 TGTGCCAGTAGTGATAGCGGCGAGACCCAGTACTTC CASSDSGETQYF
. TRBJ2-1 . TRBV5-4 TGTGCCAGCAGCCAGGGTCTTTCGGGGTATTCCTACAATGAGCAGTTCTTC CASSQGLSGYSYNEQFF
. TRBJ1-2 once TRBV6-1 TGTGCCAGCACGGGCAGACTGGGGGTTAACTATGGCTACACCTTC CASTGRLGVNYGYTF
. TRBJ1-2 . TRBV7-9 TGTGCCAGCACTTTCGGGACGGGCTATGGCTACACCTTC CASTFGTGYGYTF
TRBD1 TRBJ2-7 . TRBV4-2 TGTGCCAGCAGCCAAGAAAGAAGGGGGCGGAACTCCTACGAGCAGTACTTC CASSQERRGRNSYEQYF
TRBD1 TRBJ1-4 . TRBV4-1 TGCGCCAGCAGCCCCCAGGGGGCTAATGAAAAACTGTTTTTT CASSPQGANEKLFF
. TRBJ1-1 . TRBV4-3 TGCGCCAGCAGCTTACAGCCAAGGAACACTGAAGCTTTCTTT CASSLQPRNTEAFF
. TRBJ2-1 . TRBV5-1 TGCGCCAGCAGCTACGGGGTACAGCACAATGAGCAGTTCTTC CASSYGVQHNEQFF
. TRBJ1-6 few TRBV18 TGTGCCAGCTCACCAAGCAGTAGGTCCTATAATTCACCCCTCCACTTT CASSPSSRSYNSPLHF
. TRBJ2-3 . TRBV19 TGTGCCAGTAGCCTCAGGGTCCCGAGCACAGATACGCAGTATTTT CASSLRVPSTDTQYF
. TRBJ1-2 . TRBV12-2 TGTGCAAGTCGCCACACCCATCCCTCGGGACAGAATAACTATGGCTACACCTTC CASRHTHPSGQNNYGYTF
TRBD2 TRBJ2-1 . TRBV11-2 TGTGCCAGCAGGAACCCTAGCGGGGGGGCTTTAGCTGAGCAGTTCTTC CASRNPSGGALAEQFF
. TRBJ1-3 . TRBV5-5 TGTGCCAGCAGCCCGCGTGGGGTACCTGGAAACACCATATATTTT CASSPRGVPGNTIYF
TRBD1 TRBJ2-5 . TRBV29-1 TGCAGCGTTGGAACAGGGGTCCAAGAGACCCAGTACTTC CSVGTGVQETQYF
TRBD2 TRBJ2-5 . TRBV4-1 TGCGCCAGCAGCCAAGCGGCAGGACTAGCGGGGACCGAAGAGACCCAGTACTTC CASSQAAGLAGTEETQYF
. TRBJ2-5 . TRBV14 TGTGCCAGCAGCCAAGATTCGGATGGAGGCCAGTACTTC CASSQDSDGGQYF
. TRBJ1-2 . TRBV5-4 TGTGCCAGCAGCCCGGTGGGCTCCTATGGCTACACCTTC CASSPVGSYGYTF
. TRBJ1-1 . TRBV5-1 TGCGCCAGTAACCCTACGATGGGATTAACTGAAGCTTTCTTT CASNPTMGLTEAFF
. TRBJ1-2 . TRBV4-3 TGCGCCAGCAGCCAAGATAGGCACTATGGCTACACCTTC CASSQDRHYGYTF
. TRBJ2-7 . TRBV7-9 TGTGCCAGCAGCTTAGTAAGTAGCTCCTACGAGCAGTACTTC CASSLVSSSYEQYF
TRBD2 TRBJ2-7 . TRBV6-6 TGTGCCAGCAGGGATACCGGGACTAGCGCCGCCTACGAGCAGTACTTC CASRDTGTSAAYEQYF
TRBD1 TRBJ2-7 . TRBV20-1 TGCAGTGCGGCCGGGACAGACGAGCAGTACTTC CSAAGTDEQYF
TRBD2 TRBJ2-7 . TRBV5-4 TGTGCCAGCAGCGCACGGACTAGCGGCTCCTACGAGCAGTACTTC CASSARTSGSYEQYF
. TRBJ2-7 . TRBV5-1 TGCGCCAGCAGCTTGGGAGGTCAGGCCTACGAGCAGTACTTC CASSLGGQAYEQYF
. TRBJ1-5 . TRBV7-2 TGTGCCAGCAGCGCATCAAATCAGCCCCAGCATTTT CASSASNQPQHF
TRBD2 TRBJ2-2 once TRBV14 TGTGCCAGCAGCTCCGGGGGGGCGTTAACCGGGGAGCTGTTTTTT CASSSGGALTGELFF
. TRBJ1-5 once TRBV6-5 TGTGCCAGCAGTTTCCTAGGGGGGAGACGGAATCAGCCCCAGCATTTT CASSFLGGRRNQPQHF
. TRBJ2-1 once TRBV2 TGTGCCAGCAGTCAAGACTACAATGAGCAGTTCTTC CASSQDYNEQFF